The clone carrying this T cell receptor (beta chain) was detected only a few times. The antigen remains unidentified. Sample treatment: oral pan-JAK inhibitor, 5-10 mg twice daily. Sequencing templates came from extracted RNA that was reverse transcribed into cDNA. TCRdb keeps only in-frame clones here, not all; method: immunoSEQ multiplex PCR. The sample contains 150,000 to 200,000 clones, 60% of which appear only once. The V and J ends lost 0 bases and 4 bases respectively, with 12 bases between them. In germline, CDR1 is LGHNA, CDR2 YSLEER. The CDR3 consists of 16 residues. This specimen comes from a study of CD8+ T cells in alopecia areata. Background on the study: Each day, treated patients took oral tofacitinib twice, at 5 to 10 mg per dose. Regarding the study as a whole: Mice gave a clearer picture of TCR sharing than patients did, possibly for HLA-related reasons.

The rearrangement links TRBV4-3 to TRBJ2-2, with D perhaps matching TRBD2 (5 bases). This TCR derives from a human donor with alopecia areata. Material: CD4+ T cells sorted from blood, obtained at week 24, from a patient treated with tofacitinib. CDR3 residues: CASSQEPGLSTGELFF. The DNA of the CDR3 is TGCGCCAGCAGCCAAGAGCCGGGGTTGAGCACCGGGGAGCTGTTTTTT.